This T cell receptor (beta chain) was found in a study of human T cells and chemical hapten exposure. The study used a library that attached unique molecular identifiers to individual cDNA molecules. Via MiXCR, TCRdb re-called the RACE reads, giving one row per CDR3 protein. The profile covers roughly 130,000 distinct CDR3 sequences, with roughly 9.5% appearing a single time and around 2% taken by the ten largest. This clonotype was observed a handful of times. The length of the CDR3 is 12 residues. The ends were cut back, 4 bases at V and 6 bases at J, with 7 bases in the middle. CDR1 is WSHSY and CDR2 is SAAADI in the germline V gene. The time point: healthy volunteer bleed at 2 weeks. It was from unfractionated whole blood that total RNA was extracted.

The sample was whole blood. This receptor was taken from a male donor in good health. Some clones in this sample may be carry-over from other donors' samples. J is TRBJ2-1 and V is TRBV10-2; maybe TRBD1 (6 bases). CDR3 protein: CASSAGANEQFF. The CDR3 nucleotides are TGCGCCAGCAGTGCAGGGGCCAATGAGCAGTTCTTC.